This TCR beta chain originates from a study of neoadjuvant anti-PD-1 for oral cavity cancer. Overall study findings and caveats: Higher pretreatment blood Treg/Th17 ratios correlated with higher pretreatment blood and lower post-treatment tumor TCRbeta clonality.

Details on this clone: Its matching antigen is unknown.

CDR3 length: 19 residues. The germline V gene has CDR1 LGHNA and CDR2 YNFKEQ. The trim removed 0 bases at V and 0 bases at J, leaving 5 bases unmatched. Generated by immunoSEQ multiplex PCR, the TCRdb table keeps only in-frame clones and is missing some. The sample contains some 33,000 clones, approximately 87% of which appear only once. The sequence came from a person between 35 and 79 years old with oral cavity squamous cell carcinoma. The V call is TRBV4-2, the J call TRBJ2-6; 10 nucleotides agree with TRBD1. This specimen consisted of PBMCs, obtained before nivolumab (anti-PD-1) treatment. CDR3 nucleotides: TGTGCCAGCAGCCAAGAGTTGACAGGGGGCATCTCTGGGGCCAACGTCCTGACTTTC. Its protein product is CASSQELTGGISGANVLTF.